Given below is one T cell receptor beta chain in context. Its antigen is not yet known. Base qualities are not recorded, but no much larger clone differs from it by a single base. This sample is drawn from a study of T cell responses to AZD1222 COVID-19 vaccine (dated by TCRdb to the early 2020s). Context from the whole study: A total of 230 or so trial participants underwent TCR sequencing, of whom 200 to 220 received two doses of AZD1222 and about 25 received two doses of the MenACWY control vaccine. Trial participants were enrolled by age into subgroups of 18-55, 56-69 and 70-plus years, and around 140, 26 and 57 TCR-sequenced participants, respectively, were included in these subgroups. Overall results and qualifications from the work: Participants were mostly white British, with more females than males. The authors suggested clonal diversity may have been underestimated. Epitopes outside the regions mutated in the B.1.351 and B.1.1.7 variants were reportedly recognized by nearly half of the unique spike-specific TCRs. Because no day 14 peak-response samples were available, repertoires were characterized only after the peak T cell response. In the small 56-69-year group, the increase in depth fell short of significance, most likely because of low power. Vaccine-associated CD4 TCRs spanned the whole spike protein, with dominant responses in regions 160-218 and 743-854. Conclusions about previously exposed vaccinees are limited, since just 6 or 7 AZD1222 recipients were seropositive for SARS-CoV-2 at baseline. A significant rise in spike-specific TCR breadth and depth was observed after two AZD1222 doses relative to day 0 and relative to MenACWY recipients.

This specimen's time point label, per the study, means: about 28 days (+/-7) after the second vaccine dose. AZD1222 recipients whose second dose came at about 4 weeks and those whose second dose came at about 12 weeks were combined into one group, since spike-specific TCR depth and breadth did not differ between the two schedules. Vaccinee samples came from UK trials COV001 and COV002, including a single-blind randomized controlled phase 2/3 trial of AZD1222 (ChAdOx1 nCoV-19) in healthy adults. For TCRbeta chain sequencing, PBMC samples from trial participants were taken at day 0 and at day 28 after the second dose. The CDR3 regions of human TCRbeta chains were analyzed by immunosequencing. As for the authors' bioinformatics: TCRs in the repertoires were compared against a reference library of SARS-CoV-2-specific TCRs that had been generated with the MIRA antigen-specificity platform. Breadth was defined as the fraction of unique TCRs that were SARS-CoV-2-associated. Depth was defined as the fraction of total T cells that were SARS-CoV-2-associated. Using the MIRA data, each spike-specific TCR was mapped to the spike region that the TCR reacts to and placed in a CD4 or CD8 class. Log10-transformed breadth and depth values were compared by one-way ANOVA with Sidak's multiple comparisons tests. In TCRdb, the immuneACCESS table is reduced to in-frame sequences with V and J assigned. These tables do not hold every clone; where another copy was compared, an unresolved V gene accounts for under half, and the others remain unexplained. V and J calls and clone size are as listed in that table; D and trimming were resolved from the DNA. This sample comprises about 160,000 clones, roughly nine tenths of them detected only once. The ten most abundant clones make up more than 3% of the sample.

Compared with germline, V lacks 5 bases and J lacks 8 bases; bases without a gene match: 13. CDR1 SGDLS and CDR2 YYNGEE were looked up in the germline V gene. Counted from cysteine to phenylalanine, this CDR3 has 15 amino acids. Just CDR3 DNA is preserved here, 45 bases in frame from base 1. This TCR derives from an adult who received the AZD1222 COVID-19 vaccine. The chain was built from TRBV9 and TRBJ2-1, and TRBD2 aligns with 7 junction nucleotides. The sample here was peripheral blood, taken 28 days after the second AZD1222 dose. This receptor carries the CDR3 CASRSGPGGWDEQFF. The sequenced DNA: TGTGCCAGCAGATCCGGTCCGGGGGGTTGGGATGAGCAGTTCTTC.